This T cell receptor (beta chain) was obtained from a study of Graves' ophthalmopathy and Graves' hyperthyroidism. Findings and caveats of the study: Most expanded clonotypes in thyroid above 0.001 frequency also showed up in blood.

Amplification targeted the TCR beta CDR3 regions, with RNA transcripts as the source material. After a first-round RT-PCR with HTBI primers, a second-round multiplex PCR was run. TCRdb used MiXCR to reprocess the multiplex PCR reads, holding one entry per CDR3 protein. The sample records some 520,000 distinct CDR3 sequences, approximately 15% being singletons. This clonotype was found many times. Its antigen is undetermined. Moderate-to-severe activity, CAS at least 3, NOSPECS at least 4 and duration under 3 months characterized donors with ophthalmopathy. Patients were left out if they had other autoimmune diseases, uncontrolled infections, pregnancy or lactation. CDR1 and CDR2 (germline): MNHEY, SMNVEV (reference sequence). The CDR3 sequence is 14 residues long. The V and J ends lost 3 bases and 5 bases, in that order; junction bases with no gene match: 6.

The source material was blood. The rearrangement joins TRBV27 to TRBJ2-5, with 7 bases that match TRBD1. The sequence came from a woman aged 25 to 39 with Graves' ophthalmopathy. CDR3 sequence reads: CASSLQGQIETQYF. Written as DNA, the CDR3 is TGTGCCAGCAGTTTGCAGGGACAGATCGAGACCCAGTACTTC.